This T cell receptor beta chain was found in a study of T cell repertoires in cytomegalovirus infection. Study-level information: Recently described HLA-C-restricted plus well-studied HLA-B-restricted CMV epitopes were used. A matching HLA type, together with CMV infection, was signaled by public TCR beta signatures.

Findings and limits, study-wide: Ex vivo, HLA-C-restricted CMV-specific TCR beta clonotypes prevailed over the rest of the response. Cumulative public TCR beta family frequency identified CMV carriers with the relevant HLA.

This clonotype was seen more than once but under ten times. The target antigen is unknown. J was trimmed by 1 base and V by 2 bases; bases with no gene match: 5. Germline V gene sequence: CDR1 SGHVT, CDR2 SQSDAQ. This CDR3 has 16 residues. TCRdb reprocessed the reads via MiXCR and lists one record per CDR3 protein. The repertoire consists of some 900,000 distinct CDR3 sequences, with over 25% occurring once and the leading ten covering 9.5% to 15%. The material sequenced was cultured CD8+ T cells from PBMCs, taken from culture after CMV antigen stimulation. The rearrangement uses TRBV7-4 and TRBJ2-3, with 8 bases identical to TRBD2. The origin of this receptor is a human donor in good health (CMV status not recorded). Some clones in this sample may be carry-over from other donors' samples. The CDR3: CASSLIGLAGTDTQYF. DNA for the CDR3: TGTGCCAGCAGCTTAATCGGACTAGCTGGCACAGATACGCAGTATTTT.